This is a list of T cell receptor beta chains from one sample in a study of response to subunit inactivated influenza vaccine. One entry per CDR3 protein, called by TCRdb with MiXCR from the RT-PCR reads. The sample consists of about 520,000 distinct CDR3 sequences, about 25% of them appearing once. The source was CD4+ T cells sorted from PBMCs, collected about 5 days after vaccination. These receptors came from a middle-aged man who received an inactivated influenza vaccine. Each CDR3 is given with its conserved first and last residue. A D gene is named only where the DNA matches it firmly.

j_call d_call v_call cdr3_aa
TRBJ2-1 - TRBV5-4 CASSLTSRGEQFF
TRBJ2-1 - TRBV7-3 CASGKESGYYNEQFF
TRBJ1-1 TRBD1 TRBV2 CASNTGTGTAEAFF
TRBJ1-6 TRBD1 TRBV30 CAWSVRDRAPLHF
TRBJ2-1 - TRBV5-1 CASSGSWDPYNEQFF
TRBJ2-3 TRBD2 TRBV5-1 CASRVRAGVADTQYF
TRBJ2-1 TRBD1 TRBV12-3/TRBV12-4 CASSGTGHPFSYNEQFF
TRBJ2-7 - TRBV7-2 CASSLGGRNEQYF
TRBJ2-7 - TRBV20-1 CSARFPSGYEQYF
TRBJ2-3 TRBD2 TRBV20-1 CSASTASGRTDTQYF
TRBJ2-5 - TRBV12-3/TRBV12-4 CASSLTILRAQYF
TRBJ2-4 - TRBV5-1 CASSLAGNLAKNIQYF
TRBJ2-1 - TRBV12-3/TRBV12-4 CASRTNRDNEQFF
TRBJ2-1 - TRBV5-1 CASSQEVISYNEQFF
TRBJ2-4 TRBD1 TRBV20-1 CSARDIGLGDRVNF
TRBJ2-3 - TRBV29-1 CSVDGGGTDTQYF
TRBJ2-5 - TRBV20-1 CSASSLTTGETQYF
TRBJ2-2 - TRBV9 CASSPRPQEELFF
TRBJ2-3 - TRBV7-8 CASSASTRGTQYF
TRBJ2-3 TRBD2 TRBV7-6 CASSPTSGASTDTQYF
TRBJ2-3 - TRBV30 CAWSPSRGVEQYF
TRBJ2-7 - TRBV10-3 CAISESRDPPEQYF
TRBJ2-5 TRBD1 TRBV6-2/TRBV6-3 CASSYSPADRRLGTQYF
TRBJ2-7 TRBD2 TRBV18 CASSPPAGNEQYF
TRBJ2-7 - TRBV20-1 CSAGSWAGSYEQYF
TRBJ2-7 TRBD1 TRBV12-3/TRBV12-4 CASSTGTGPYF
TRBJ2-3 TRBD2 TRBV7-3 CASSQDGTTTDTQYF
TRBJ1-6 TRBD1 TRBV20-1 CSARETGEYSPLHF